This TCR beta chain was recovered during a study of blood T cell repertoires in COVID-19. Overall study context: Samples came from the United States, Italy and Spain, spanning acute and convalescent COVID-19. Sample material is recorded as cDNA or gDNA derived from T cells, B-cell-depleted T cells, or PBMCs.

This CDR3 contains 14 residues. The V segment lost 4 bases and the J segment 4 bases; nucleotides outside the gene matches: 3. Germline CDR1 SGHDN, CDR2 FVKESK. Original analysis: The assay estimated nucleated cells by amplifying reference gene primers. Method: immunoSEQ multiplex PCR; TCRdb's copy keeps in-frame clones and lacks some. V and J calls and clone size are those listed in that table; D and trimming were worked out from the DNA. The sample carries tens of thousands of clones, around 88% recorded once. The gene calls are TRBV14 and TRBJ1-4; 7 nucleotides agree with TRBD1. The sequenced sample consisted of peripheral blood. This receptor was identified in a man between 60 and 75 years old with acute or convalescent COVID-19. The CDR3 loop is CASSRRGFNEKLFF. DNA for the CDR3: TGTGCCAGCAGCCGCAGGGGGTTTAATGAAAAACTGTTTTTT.